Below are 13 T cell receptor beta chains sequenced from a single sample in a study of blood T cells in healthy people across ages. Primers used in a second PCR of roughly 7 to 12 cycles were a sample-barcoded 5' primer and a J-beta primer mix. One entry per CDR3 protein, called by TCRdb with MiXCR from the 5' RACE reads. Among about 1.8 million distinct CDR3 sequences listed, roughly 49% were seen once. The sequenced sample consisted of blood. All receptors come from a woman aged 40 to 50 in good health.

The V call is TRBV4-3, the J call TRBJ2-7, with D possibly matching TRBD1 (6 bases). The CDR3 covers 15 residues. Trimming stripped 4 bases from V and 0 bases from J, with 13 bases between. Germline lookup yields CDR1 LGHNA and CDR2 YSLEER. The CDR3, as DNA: TGCGCCAGCAGCCCGTCGTGGGGGCCCTCCTACGAGCAGTACTTC. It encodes CASSPSWGPSYEQYF.

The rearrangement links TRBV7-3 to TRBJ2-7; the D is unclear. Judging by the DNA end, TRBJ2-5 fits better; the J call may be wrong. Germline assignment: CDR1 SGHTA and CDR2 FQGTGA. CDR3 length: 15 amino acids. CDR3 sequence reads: CASSLTAVVEETQYF. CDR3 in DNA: TGTGCCAGCAGCTTAACCGCCGTGGTAGAGGAGACCCAGTACTTC.

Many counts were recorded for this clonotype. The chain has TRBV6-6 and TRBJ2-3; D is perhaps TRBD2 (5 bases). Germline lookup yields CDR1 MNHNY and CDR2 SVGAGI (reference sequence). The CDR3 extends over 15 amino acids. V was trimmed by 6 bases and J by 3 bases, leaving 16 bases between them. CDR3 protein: CASRPDSVPTDTQYF. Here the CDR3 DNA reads TGTGCCAGCAGACCGGACTCGGTTCCGACAGATACGCAGTATTTT.

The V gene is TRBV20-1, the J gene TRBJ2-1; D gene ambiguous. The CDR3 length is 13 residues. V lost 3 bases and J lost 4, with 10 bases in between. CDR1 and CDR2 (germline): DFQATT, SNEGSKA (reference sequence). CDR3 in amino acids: CSASRLTYNEQFF. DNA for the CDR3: TGCAGTGCTAGTCGGTTAACATACAATGAGCAGTTCTTC.

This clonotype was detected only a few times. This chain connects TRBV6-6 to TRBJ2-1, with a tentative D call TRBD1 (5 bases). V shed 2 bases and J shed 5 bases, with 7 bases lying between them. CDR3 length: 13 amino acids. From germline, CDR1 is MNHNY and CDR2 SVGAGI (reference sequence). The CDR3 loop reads CASSYAGNNEQFF. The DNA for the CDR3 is TGTGCCAGCAGTTACGCAGGGAACAATGAGCAGTTCTTC.

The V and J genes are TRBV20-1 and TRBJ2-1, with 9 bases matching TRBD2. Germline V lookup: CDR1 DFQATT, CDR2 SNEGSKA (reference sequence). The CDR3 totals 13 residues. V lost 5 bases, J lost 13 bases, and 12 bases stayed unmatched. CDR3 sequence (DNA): TGCAGTGCTCCCGGACTAGCGACAGAGACCCAGTTCTTC. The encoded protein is CSAPGLATETQFF.

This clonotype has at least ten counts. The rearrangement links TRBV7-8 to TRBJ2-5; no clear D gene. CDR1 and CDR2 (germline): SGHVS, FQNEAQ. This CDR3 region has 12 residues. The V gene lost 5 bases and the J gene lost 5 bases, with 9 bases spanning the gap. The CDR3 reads CASSATRETQYF. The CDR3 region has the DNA TGTGCCAGCAGCGCAACCCGGGAGACCCAGTACTTC.

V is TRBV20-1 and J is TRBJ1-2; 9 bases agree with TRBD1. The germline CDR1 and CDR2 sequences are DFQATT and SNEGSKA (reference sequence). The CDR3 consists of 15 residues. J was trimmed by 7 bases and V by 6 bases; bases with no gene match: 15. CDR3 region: CSATLSGQGLCGYTF. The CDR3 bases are TGCAGTGCCACGCTATCGGGACAGGGCCTGTGTGGCTACACCTTC.

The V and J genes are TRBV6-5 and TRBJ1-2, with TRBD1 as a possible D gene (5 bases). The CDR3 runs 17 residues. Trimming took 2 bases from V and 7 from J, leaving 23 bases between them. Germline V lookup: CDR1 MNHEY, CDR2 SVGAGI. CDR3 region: CASSYKAIWAGPSGYTF. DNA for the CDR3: TGTGCCAGCAGTTACAAAGCGATATGGGCGGGGCCCTCTGGCTACACCTTC.

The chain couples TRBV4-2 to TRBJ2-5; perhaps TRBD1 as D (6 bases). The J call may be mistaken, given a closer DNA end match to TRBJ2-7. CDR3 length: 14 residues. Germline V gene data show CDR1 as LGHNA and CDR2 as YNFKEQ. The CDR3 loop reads CASRVQGWDYEQYF. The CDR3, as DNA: TGTGCCAGCAGGGTACAGGGTTGGGACTACGAGCAGTACTTC.

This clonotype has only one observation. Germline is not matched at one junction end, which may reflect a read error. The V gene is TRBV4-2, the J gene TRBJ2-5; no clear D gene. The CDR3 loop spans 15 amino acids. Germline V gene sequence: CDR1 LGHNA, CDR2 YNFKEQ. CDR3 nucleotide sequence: TGTGCCAGCAGCCAAGATCTGCTTCTTCAAGGGACCCAGTACTTC. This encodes CASSQDLLLQGTQYF.

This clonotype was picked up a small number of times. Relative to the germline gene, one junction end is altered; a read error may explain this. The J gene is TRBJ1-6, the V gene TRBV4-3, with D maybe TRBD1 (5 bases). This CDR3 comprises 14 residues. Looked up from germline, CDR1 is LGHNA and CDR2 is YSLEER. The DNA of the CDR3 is TGCGCCAGCTCTCCGGGACGGCCAAATTCACCTCTCCACTTT. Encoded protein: CASSPGRPNSPLHF.

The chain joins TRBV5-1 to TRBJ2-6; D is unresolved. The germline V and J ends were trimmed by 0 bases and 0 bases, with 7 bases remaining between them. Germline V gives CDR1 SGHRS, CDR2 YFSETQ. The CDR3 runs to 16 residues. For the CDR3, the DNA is TGCGCCAGCAGCTTGGAAGCGAACTCTGGGGCCAACGTCCTGACTTTC. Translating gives CASSLEANSGANVLTF.